The 27 T cell receptor beta chains below come from one sample, sequenced in a study of T cell repertoires in cytomegalovirus infection. TCRdb re-derived calls from the reads in MiXCR, one entry per CDR3 protein. The sample includes about 740,000 distinct CDR3 sequences, around 32% seen only once; the top ten take 18%. Their recognized antigens are unknown. The material sequenced was cultured PBMCs, taken from culture after CMV antigen stimulation. The receptors stem from a human donor in good health (CMV status not recorded). Some clones in this sample may be carry-over from other donors' samples.

This clonotype was picked up many times. This rearrangement joins TRBV20-1 to TRBJ2-1, with 8 bases lining up with TRBD2. The trim removed 5 bases at V and 9 bases at J, leaving 18 bases unmatched. Germline V lookup: CDR1 DFQATT, CDR2 SNEGSKA (reference sequence). CDR3 size: 16 residues. The CDR3 loop is CSASHTPGLEGVEQFF. As DNA, the CDR3 is TGCAGTGCTTCTCATACTCCGGGACTAGAGGGCGTTGAGCAGTTCTTC.

The gene calls are TRBV20-1 and TRBJ1-2, with 11 bases fitting TRBD1. Unmatched junction bases numbered 7, after V lost 5 bases and J lost 2 bases. The CDR3 contains 15 residues. The germline CDR1 and CDR2 sequences are DFQATT and SNEGSKA (reference sequence). CDR3 bases: TGCAGTGCTCAAGGACAGGGGGCTCAAAACTATGGCTACACCTTC. It codes for CSAQGQGAQNYGYTF.

This clonotype has just a few counts. This CDR3 is CASSLGMNTGELFF. In nucleotides, the CDR3 is TGTGCCAGCAGTTTAGGGATGAACACCGGGGAGCTGTTTTTT. The V gene is TRBV27, the J gene TRBJ2-2; no reliable D call. V was pared by 2 bases and J by 1 base, with 5 bases between. Germline V gene sequence: CDR1 MNHEY, CDR2 SMNVEV (reference sequence). The CDR3 runs to 14 residues.

The table lists this clonotype with a few counts. This chain connects TRBV5-6 to TRBJ1-4; D may be TRBD1 (6 bases). The germline V gene encodes CDR1 SGHDT and CDR2 YYEEEE. This CDR3 region has 17 residues. V was shortened by 1 base and J by 7 bases, with 20 bases between the two germline ends. The CDR3, as DNA: TGTGCCAGCAGCTTGCTCGGGCCGGCGGCAGGGGTTGAAAAACTGTTTTTT. It encodes CASSLLGPAAGVEKLFF.

The rearrangement joins TRBV12-3 or TRBV12-4 to TRBJ2-5; 7 bases fit TRBD1. CDR3 size: 16 residues. V lost 7 bases to trimming and J lost 5 bases; unmatched junction nucleotides: 16. Written as DNA, the CDR3 is TGTGCCAGCACCGGATCCGACAGGGAACCCTTGGAGACCCAGTACTTC. This sequence encodes CASTGSDREPLETQYF.

This clonotype was seen many times. CDR3 residues: CASSLASLRQGSRTEAFF. The CDR3 nucleotides are TGTGCCAGCAGCTTAGCTTCCTTAAGACAGGGATCGCGCACTGAAGCTTTCTTT. The chain carries TRBV7-9 and TRBJ1-1, with 7 bases identical to TRBD1. Trimming removed 0 bases from V and 4 bases from J; junction bases left unmatched: 14. The CDR3 is 18 amino acids. The V gene's germline CDR1 is SEHNR and CDR2 FQNEAQ (reference sequence).

This clonotype has a handful of counts. The chain carries TRBV7-6 and TRBJ2-1; possibly TRBD1 or TRBD2 for D (5 bases each). This CDR3 has 15 amino acids. The germline V gene encodes CDR1 SGHVS and CDR2 FNYEAQ. The V gene lost 5 bases and the J gene lost 6 bases, with 17 bases spanning the gap. The CDR3 protein is CASSHLSGPPNEQFF. The DNA for the CDR3 is TGTGCCAGCAGCCATCTTTCGGGACCGCCCAATGAGCAGTTCTTC.

This clonotype has a handful of counts. The V gene is TRBV28, the J gene TRBJ1-2; the D is unclear. CDR3 length: 12 residues. Germline V lookup: CDR1 MDHEN, CDR2 SYDVKM. The V end lost 2 bases, the J end lost 8 bases, and 9 bases lay between the germline ends. The CDR3 spells CASSLGTRGYTF. CDR3 in DNA: TGTGCCAGCAGTTTAGGAACCCGCGGCTACACCTTC.

Only a few counts were recorded for this clonotype. The J gene is TRBJ2-7, the V gene TRBV7-2; 9 bases line up with TRBD1. Trimming took 2 bases from V and 1 from J; bases not matched to a gene: 12. Germline CDR1 reads SGHTA; CDR2 reads FQGNSA. The CDR3 length is 18 residues. The CDR3 sequence is CASSLRESGTGISYEQYF. In nucleotides, the CDR3 is TGTGCCAGCAGCTTAAGGGAATCAGGGACAGGGATTTCCTACGAGCAGTACTTC. Full variable domain (outside the CDR3, taken from reference TRBV7-2 and TRBJ2-7): GAGVSQSPSNKVTEKGKDVELRCDPISGHTALYWYRQSLGQGLEFLIYFQGNSAPDKSGLPSDRFSAERTGGSVSTLTIQRTQQEDSAVYLCASSLRESGTGISYEQYFGPGTRLTVT.

The rearrangement uses TRBV7-9 and TRBJ2-3, with 7 nucleotides matching TRBD1. The V gene's germline CDR1 is SEHNR and CDR2 FQNEAQ (reference sequence). This CDR3 is 14 amino acids long. V gave up 4 bases and J gave up 7 bases; unmatched junction bases: 8. CDR3 sequence: CASSSNNRGYTQYF. Written as DNA, the CDR3 is TGTGCCAGCAGCTCCAATAACAGGGGATATACGCAGTATTTT.

This clonotype was recorded at least ten times. The rearrangement uses TRBV7-2 and TRBJ2-5; D ambiguous. The CDR3 runs to 12 residues. CDR1 and CDR2 from the germline V gene are SGHTA and FQGNSA. V was shortened by 5 bases and J by 5 bases, with 9 bases between the two germline ends. The chain's CDR3 is CASSPYTETQYF. The CDR3 DNA reads TGTGCCAGCAGCCCCTATACGGAGACCCAGTACTTC.

This chain uses TRBV7-2 with TRBJ2-3; possible D gene TRBD1, 5 bases. Germline CDR1 SGHTA, CDR2 FQGNSA. Trimming removed 7 bases at V and 6 bases at J, with 14 bases between. CDR3 length: 13 amino acids. In DNA, the CDR3 is TGTGCCAGCACCCAGGGCCTTGGGGATACGCAGTATTTT. Translation gives CASTQGLGDTQYF.

This clonotype was seen at least ten times. CDR3 region: CASSPKGRGAYNEQFF. CDR3 DNA: TGTGCCAGCAGCCCCAAGGGGCGGGGGGCCTACAATGAGCAGTTCTTC. The chain couples TRBV11-1 to TRBJ2-1, with 8 bases matching TRBD2. Germline values: CDR1 SGHAT, CDR2 FQDESV (reference sequence). The CDR3 has 16 amino acids. Trimming removed 5 bases from V and 2 bases from J; junction bases left unmatched: 8.

The sample holds a few counts of this clonotype. The chain recombines TRBV20-1 with TRBJ1-5; a weak D match, TRBD1 (6 bases). The V gene lost 5 bases and the J gene lost 0 bases, with 11 bases spanning the gap. The CDR3 is 14 residues long. Germline V gene lookup returns CDR1 DFQATT and CDR2 SNEGSKA (reference sequence). CDR3 nucleotides: TGCAGTGCTCTCCTAGGGGGTAGCAATCAGCCCCAGCATTTT. Protein sequence: CSALLGGSNQPQHF.

This clonotype was counted at least ten times. This sequence joins TRBV7-2 and TRBJ2-7; 7 bases are a match to TRBD1. V lost 5 bases, J lost 6 bases, and 19 bases stayed unmatched. The CDR3 is made up of 17 amino acids. CDR1 is SGHTA and CDR2 is FQGNSA in the germline V gene. The CDR3 spells CASSRTGIRQGPREQYF. CDR3 DNA: TGTGCCAGCAGCCGCACCGGAATCCGACAGGGTCCTCGCGAGCAGTACTTC.

CDR3 sequence reads: CASSETQETQYF. CDR3 bases: TGTGCCAGCAGTGAAACCCAAGAGACCCAGTACTTC. The chain recombines TRBV6-1 with TRBJ2-5; D is undetermined. V lost 2 bases and J 1 base, leaving 2 bases between the germline ends. Germline loops: CDR1 MNHNS, CDR2 SASEGT. The CDR3 length is 12 residues.

The genes are TRBV7-2 and TRBJ1-5, with D unresolved. This CDR3 region has 14 residues. Germline lookup yields CDR1 SGHTA and CDR2 FQGNSA. Trimming cost V 6 bases and J 2 bases, with 11 bases left between them. CDR3 region: CASSQNSGNQPQHF. CDR3 nucleotide sequence: TGTGCCAGCAGTCAGAACTCGGGCAATCAGCCCCAGCATTTT.

The table lists this clonotype with a count of one. The chain carries TRBV20-1 and TRBJ2-3; 11 bases map to TRBD2. Germline lookup yields CDR1 DFQATT and CDR2 SNEGSKA (reference sequence). There are 14 residues in the CDR3. J lost 5 bases, V lost 5 bases, and 6 bases had no gene match. The CDR3 loop is CSAYHGTSGDTQYF. For the CDR3, the DNA is TGCAGTGCTTACCACGGGACTAGCGGAGATACGCAGTATTTT.

This clonotype has just a few counts. The J gene is TRBJ2-1, the V gene TRBV10-3, with a tentative D call TRBD2 (6 bases). The germline gives CDR1 ENHRY, CDR2 SYGVKD. The CDR3 has 12 residues. V gave up 6 bases and J gave up 6 bases, with 9 bases separating them. The CDR3 loop reads CAISGLSNEQFF. Here the CDR3 DNA reads TGTGCCATCAGCGGACTATCCAATGAGCAGTTCTTC.

This chain joins TRBV18 and TRBJ1-2; perhaps TRBD1 as D (5 bases). With 3 bases removed from V and 2 bases from J, the gap between germline ends came to 22 bases. This CDR3 spans 18 amino acids. Germline lookup yields CDR1 KGHSH and CDR2 LQKENI. This CDR3 reads CASSPTRDRQSLNYGYTF. The CDR3 DNA reads as TGTGCCAGCTCACCGACGCGGGACCGCCAGTCTTTAAACTATGGCTACACCTTC.

V is TRBV6-6 and J is TRBJ2-7; D remains unclear. In germline, CDR1 is MNHNY, CDR2 SVGAGI (reference sequence). The CDR3 contains 15 residues. V lost 0 bases and J lost 2, with 11 bases in between. The CDR3 region is CASSYSSNRAYEQYF. The CDR3 nucleotides are TGTGCCAGCAGTTACTCGTCAAACCGAGCCTACGAGCAGTACTTC.

The V and J genes are TRBV9 and TRBJ2-2; perhaps TRBD2 as D (6 bases). With 3 bases removed from V and 5 bases from J, the gap between germline ends came to 11 bases. The V gene's germline CDR1 is SGDLS and CDR2 YYNGEE. The CDR3 consists of 14 residues. The CDR3 sequence is CASSAKRGTGELFF. CDR3 nucleotide sequence: TGTGCCAGCAGCGCCAAACGGGGGACCGGGGAGCTGTTTTTT.

The DNA of the CDR3 is TGTGCCAGTAGCGGACTGCTGGGACAGGGGGAGTATTTT. The encoded protein is CASSGLLGQGEYF. This chain links TRBV19 with TRBJ2-3; 11 bases line up with TRBD1. The CDR3 runs 13 residues. CDR1 and CDR2 from the germline V gene are LNHDA and SQIVND (reference sequence). The V segment lost 6 bases and the J segment 13 bases; nucleotides outside the gene matches: 9.

The J gene is TRBJ2-1, the V gene TRBV19, with 14 bases lining up with TRBD2. The CDR3 consists of 20 residues. With V trimmed by 3 bases and J by 4 bases, 14 bases remained unmatched. Germline V CDR1 and CDR2: LNHDA, SQIVND (reference sequence). The CDR3 DNA is TGTGCCAGTAGTATCATCGGACTAGCGGGGGGTCGCTATAAATACAATGAGCAGTTCTTC. This sequence encodes CASSIIGLAGGRYKYNEQFF.

The rearrangement uses TRBV29-1 and TRBJ1-1; no firm D call. The CDR3 covers 11 residues. V was pared by 3 bases and J by 5 bases, with 7 bases between. Germline CDR1 reads SQVTM; CDR2 reads ANQGSEA. CDR3 loop: CSVDEWTEAFF. The CDR3 bases are TGCAGCGTTGACGAGTGGACTGAAGCTTTCTTT.

The chain links TRBV9 to TRBJ1-4; D unclear. The V end was cut by 8 bases, the J end by 0 bases, with 26 bases between. This CDR3 is 19 amino acids long. Germline CDR1 and CDR2: SGDLS and YYNGEE. The CDR3 DNA reads TGTGCCAGTAAGGTAGTCGTCTTACGGGTACTGGCAACTAATGAAAAACTGTTTTTT. It is translated as CASKVVVLRVLATNEKLFF.

This clonotype has more than one count but fewer than ten. The V gene is TRBV12-3 or TRBV12-4, the J gene TRBJ1-5; no definite D call. CDR3 size: 16 residues. Trimming took off 3 bases at V and 2 bases at J, with 14 bases between the two ends. This CDR3 is CASSFYSGRGNQPQHF. As DNA, the CDR3 is TGTGCCAGCAGTTTCTATTCGGGGAGAGGCAATCAGCCCCAGCATTTT.